This T cell receptor beta chain is from a study of blood T cells in healthy people across ages. The table lists this clonotype with many counts. Each sample provided at least 5 micrograms of extracted total RNA. It was with a sample-barcoded 5' primer and a J-beta primer mix that a second PCR of roughly 7 to 12 cycles was run. TCRdb independently ran MiXCR on the 5' RACE reads; one entry per CDR3 protein. Of around 320,000 distinct CDR3 sequences listed, 25% to 30% are singletons. CDR1 is SGHRS and CDR2 is YFSETQ in the germline V gene. This CDR3 comprises 13 residues. The ends were cut back, 0 bases at V and 5 bases at J, with 5 bases in the middle.

The sample consisted of blood. The chain is built from TRBV5-1 and TRBJ1-4; D not resolved. The receptor was isolated from a woman in her seventies in good health. Written as DNA, the CDR3 is TGCGCCAGCAGCTTGGTCTCGAATGAAAAACTGTTTTTT. Encoded protein: CASSLVSNEKLFF.